The 21 T cell receptor beta chains listed next were all sequenced from one sample in a study of Ad26.COV2.S vaccination and SARS-CoV-2 variants. Treatment of the sample: around 19 received Ad26.COV2.S at low or high dose, single or two shots; 5 received placebo; per-sample allocation not given. Following the first vaccine or placebo injection, samples were taken on day 63. Generated by immunoSEQ multiplex PCR, the TCRdb table keeps only in-frame clones and is missing some. The sample records 200,000 to 250,000 clones, roughly 90% being singletons. The input for sequencing was peripheral blood, taken in a trial of Ad26.COV2.S vaccine versus placebo. These receptors came from a person aged 18 to 59 who received the Ad26.COV2.S COVID-19 vaccine or a placebo.

The chain carries TRBV5-1 and TRBJ1-2; D uncertain. Trimming removed 0 bases from V and 5 bases from J, with 8 bases in between. This CDR3 has 13 amino acids. The germline CDR1 and CDR2 sequences are SGHRS and YFSETQ. This CDR3 reads CASSLDREYGYTF. In DNA, the CDR3 is TGCGCCAGCAGCTTGGACAGAGAATATGGCTACACCTTC.

V usage is TRBV3-1 (or the pseudogene TRBV3-2) and J usage is TRBJ2-1; D possibly corresponds to TRBD2 (5 bases). The CDR3 extends over 16 amino acids. Trimming cost V 1 base and J 4 bases, with 14 bases left between them. The germline V gene has CDR1 LGHDT and CDR2 YNNKEL (reference sequence). The CDR3 is CASSQAASGFYNEQFF. The CDR3, as DNA: TGTGCCAGCAGCCAAGCGGCGAGCGGCTTTTACAATGAGCAGTTCTTC.

The CDR3 DNA follows: TGTGCCACCAGCAGAACTTATTCGGCCGGGGAGCTGTTTTTT. Translated: CATSRTYSAGELFF. The chain uses TRBV15 and TRBJ2-2; the D is unclear. This CDR3 has 14 amino acids. Trimming removed 2 bases at V and 6 bases at J, with 10 bases between. Looked up from germline, CDR1 is LNHNV and CDR2 is YYDKDF (reference sequence).

The V call is TRBV6-5, the J call TRBJ2-1; D is unclear. Germline assignment: CDR1 MNHEY and CDR2 SVGAGI. There are 13 residues in the CDR3. Trimming pared 0 bases from V and 5 bases from J, leaving 5 bases between. As DNA, the CDR3 is TGTGCCAGCAGTTACTCGAGAAACAATGAGCAGTTCTTC. It translates to CASSYSRNNEQFF.

This chain joins TRBV11-2 and TRBJ2-1; D is possibly TRBD2 (6 bases). Germline V gives CDR1 SGHAT, CDR2 FQNNGV. The CDR3 totals 17 residues. V was cut by 5 bases and J by 0 bases, with 17 bases left in between. Here the CDR3 DNA reads TGTGCCAGCAGCCTCCTCGGAGGGAGGTACTCCTACAATGAGCAGTTCTTC. Its translation: CASSLLGGRYSYNEQFF.

The chain carries TRBV5-1 and TRBJ2-7; 7 nucleotides match TRBD1. After removal of 2 bases from V and 2 bases from J, the junction contained 4 bases not matched to a gene. This CDR3 region has 14 residues. CDR1 and CDR2 from the germline V gene are SGHRS and YFSETQ. The CDR3 DNA sequence: TGCGCCAGCAGCTTTCCAGGACAGGCCTACGAGCAGTACTTC. Protein sequence: CASSFPGQAYEQYF.

This chain links TRBV5-6 with TRBJ1-6; D perhaps matches TRBD1 (5 bases). The length of the CDR3 is 16 residues. Germline CDR1 is SGHDT and CDR2 is YYEEEE. Trimming shortened V by 2 bases and J by 2 bases, and 11 bases separated the two germline ends. CDR3 sequence: CASSFNQGTYNSPLHF. CDR3 in DNA: TGTGCCAGCAGCTTTAATCAGGGCACCTATAATTCACCCCTCCACTTT.

This chain joins TRBV19 and TRBJ1-5; 9 nucleotides match TRBD1. Germline-derived CDR1 and CDR2 are LNHDA and SQIVND (reference sequence). The CDR3 extends over 16 amino acids. The junction had 5 bases not matched to a gene; V was cut back by 3 bases and J by 2 bases. The CDR3 is CASSIQDRGRNQPQHF. In DNA, the CDR3 is TGTGCCAGTAGTATCCAGGACAGGGGTCGCAATCAGCCCCAGCATTTT.

The CDR3: CASRREGGSTDTQYF. CDR3 coding DNA: TGTGCCAGCCGGCGGGAGGGAGGGAGCACAGATACGCAGTATTTT. The chain combines TRBV28 with TRBJ2-3; 9 nucleotides align to TRBD2. V shed 8 bases and J 0 bases; nucleotides not matched to a gene: 6. The CDR3 is 15 residues long. Germline-derived CDR1 and CDR2 are MDHEN and SYDVKM.

The chain has TRBV6-2 or TRBV6-3 and TRBJ2-7, with D maybe TRBD1 (5 bases). Germline CDR1 reads MNHEY; CDR2 reads SVGEGT. The CDR3 is 16 residues long. Deletions cut 5 bases from V and 3 bases from J, with 20 bases between. CDR3 residues: CASSPLGQGKNYEQYF. CDR3 DNA sequence: TGTGCCAGCAGTCCCCTCGGGCAGGGAAAAAACTACGAGCAGTACTTC.

The CDR3 DNA sequence: TGTGCCAGCAGTCAACAGGGGACCAAAAACATTCAGTACTTC. This codes for CASSQQGTKNIQYF. The chain joins TRBV6-2 or TRBV6-3 to TRBJ2-4; 7 nucleotides align to TRBD1. In germline, CDR1 is MNHEY, CDR2 SVGEGT. V was pared by 5 bases and J by 2 bases, with 3 bases of the junction left unmatched. There are 14 residues in the CDR3.

The chain uses TRBV18 and TRBJ2-7, with D hard to call. CDR1 and CDR2 from the germline V gene are KGHSH and LQKENI. The CDR3 has 14 amino acids. V lost 2 bases and J 0 bases, leaving 8 bases between the germline ends. This chain's CDR3 is CASSPERSSYEQYF. The CDR3 region has the DNA TGTGCCAGCTCACCAGAAAGGAGCTCCTACGAGCAGTACTTC.

This sequence joins TRBV18 and TRBJ1-5, with 10 bases identical to TRBD1. Trimming cost V 3 bases and J 6 bases; bases outside gene matches: 8. Germline V gene data show CDR1 as KGHSH and CDR2 as LQKENI. The CDR3 loop spans 16 amino acids. The CDR3 sequence: CASSPLGQGGGQPQHF. In DNA, the CDR3 is TGTGCCAGCTCACCGCTAGGACAGGGGGGCGGTCAGCCCCAGCATTTT.

This chain uses TRBV15 with TRBJ2-1; D is ambiguous. The germline CDR1 and CDR2 sequences are LNHNV and YYDKDF (reference sequence). The CDR3 consists of 19 residues. The V end lost 3 bases, the J end lost 0 bases, and 21 bases lay between the germline ends. Here the CDR3 reads CATSSVGRGHPSSYNEQFF. Here the CDR3 DNA reads TGTGCCACCAGCAGCGTAGGCCGTGGCCATCCGAGCTCCTACAATGAGCAGTTCTTC.

The J gene is TRBJ2-5, the V gene TRBV5-4; 15 bases are shared with TRBD2. Germline V CDR1 and CDR2: SGHNT, YYREEE (reference sequence). The CDR3 loop spans 18 amino acids. After removal of 1 base from V and 5 bases from J, the junction contained 9 bases not matched to a gene. The CDR3 DNA sequence: TGTGCCAGCAGCTTGTTGGGACTAGCGGGGGGCCGAGGGGAGACCCAGTACTTC. The encoded protein is CASSLLGLAGGRGETQYF.

The V call is TRBV7-2, the J call TRBJ2-7; 7 bases align to TRBD1. With 5 bases clipped from V and 4 bases from J, the junction kept 2 bases outside the gene matches. This CDR3 spans 12 amino acids. In germline, CDR1 is SGHTA, CDR2 FQGNSA. The DNA for the CDR3 is TGTGCCAGCAGCCCGACAGGGTACGAGCAGTACTTC. Protein sequence: CASSPTGYEQYF. Full variable domain (remainder filled in from reference TRBV7-2 and TRBJ2-7): GAGVSQSPSNKVTEKGKDVELRCDPISGHTALYWYRQSLGQGLEFLIYFQGNSAPDKSGLPSDRFSAERTGGSVSTLTIQRTQQEDSAVYLCASSPTGYEQYFGPGTRLTVT.

This chain links TRBV5-5 with TRBJ1-1; 9 bases match TRBD1. There are 13 residues in the CDR3. Germline CDR1 and CDR2: SGHKS and YYEKEE (reference sequence). V lost 0 bases to trimming and J lost 9 bases; unmatched junction nucleotides: 3. The CDR3 region is CASSLEDRGKAFF. The CDR3 coding sequence is TGTGCCAGCAGCTTGGAGGACAGGGGTAAAGCTTTCTTT.

This clone was recorded only once. The chain links TRBV5-4 to TRBJ2-5, with TRBD2 matching 10 bases. This CDR3 has 15 amino acids. Germline V gene lookup returns CDR1 SGHNT and CDR2 YYREEE (reference sequence). With 2 bases clipped from V and 5 bases from J, the junction kept 6 bases outside the gene matches. CDR3 in DNA: TGTGCCAGCAGCTTAAGAGCGGGAGGGGGGGAGACCCAGTACTTC. Amino acid sequence: CASSLRAGGGETQYF. Full variable domain (missing parts from reference TRBV5-4 and TRBJ2-5): ETGVTQSPTHLIKTRGQQVTLRCSSQSGHNTVSWYQQALGQGPQFIFQYYREEENGRGNFPPRFSGLQFPNYSSELNVNALELDDSALYLCASSLRAGGGETQYFGPGTRLLVL.

The chain employs TRBV12-5 and TRBJ2-3; TRBD1 or TRBD2 may be the D gene (5 bases each). CDR3 length equals 13 residues. V lost 5 bases to trimming and J lost 2 bases, with 8 bases between them. Germline V gene data show CDR1 as LGHNT and CDR2 as FRNRAP. The CDR3 loop reads CASGRGATDTQYF. Here the CDR3 DNA reads TGTGCTAGTGGTCGAGGGGCCACAGATACGCAGTATTTT.

This clone appeared a single time. The chain links TRBV27 to TRBJ2-1, with D uncertain. The ends were cut back, 2 bases at V and 1 base at J, with 9 bases in the middle. The germline V gene has CDR1 MNHEY and CDR2 SMNVEV (reference sequence). The length of the CDR3 is 15 residues. DNA of the CDR3: TGTGCCAGCAGTTTAAAGGGTCTTTCCTACAATGAGCAGTTCTTC. It yields the protein CASSLKGLSYNEQFF.

As concerns this clone: Within the sample, other DNA sequences also encode this same CDR3. The rearrangement links TRBV4-3 to TRBJ2-7; the match to TRBD1 covers 8 bases. Trimming removed 1 base from V and 0 bases from J; junction bases left unmatched: 2. The CDR3 runs 15 residues. Germline lookup yields CDR1 LGHNA and CDR2 YSLEER. This chain's CDR3 is CASSQGTGNSYEQYF. The CDR3 nucleotides read TGCGCCAGCAGCCAAGGGACAGGGAACTCCTACGAGCAGTACTTC.